One and the same sample provided the 12 T cell receptor beta chains below, sequenced in a study of shared clonotypes between healthy human individuals. Profiling relied on immunoSEQ multiplex PCR, and the TCRdb table lists in-frame clones only, not all of them. Here the sample spans roughly 530,000 clones, 90% to 96% being singletons. Input material: naive CD4+ T cells sorted from blood. Subset meaning: CD45RA+ positively selected. The origin of the receptors is a woman under 40 in good health.

The chain joins TRBV11-2 to TRBJ2-7; TRBD2 aligns across 9 bases. V was pared by 4 bases and J by 2 bases, with 6 bases of the junction left unmatched. CDR1 and CDR2 (germline): SGHAT, FQNNGV. The CDR3 sequence is 15 residues long. The CDR3: CASSWRLADPYEQYF. For the CDR3, the DNA is TGTGCCAGCAGCTGGCGACTAGCGGACCCCTACGAGCAGTACTTC. Full variable domain (missing parts from reference TRBV11-2 and TRBJ2-7): EAGVAQSPRYKIIEKRQSVAFWCNPISGHATLYWYQQILGQGPKLLIQFQNNGVVDDSQLPKDRFSAERLKGVDSTLKIQPAKLEDSAVYLCASSWRLADPYEQYFGPGTRLTVT.

The chain has TRBV28 and TRBJ2-7; D gene unclear. The CDR3 runs to 10 residues. Germline CDR1 reads MDHEN; CDR2 reads SYDVKM. Trimming left V 5 bases short and J 9 bases short, with 8 bases between. The CDR3 protein is CASSGLRQYF. The CDR3, as DNA: TGTGCCAGCAGTGGGTTACGGCAGTACTTC.

The J gene is TRBJ2-7, the V gene TRBV15; 13 bases line up with TRBD2. Per the germline V gene, CDR1 is LNHNV and CDR2 is YYDKDF (reference sequence). V gave up 1 base and J gave up 5 bases; unmatched junction bases: 11. The CDR3 consists of 18 residues. DNA for the CDR3: TGTGCCACCAGCAGAGTTGGGACTAGCGGGACCTCGGGGGACGAGCAGTACTTC. Translated, it gives CATSRVGTSGTSGDEQYF. The variable domain in full, with the rest retrieved from reference TRBV15 and TRBJ2-7, is DAMVIQNPRYQVTQFGKPVTLSCSQTLNHNVMYWYQQKSSQAPKLLFHYYDKDFNNEADTPDNFQSRRPNTSFCFLDIRSPGLGDTAMYLCATSRVGTSGTSGDEQYFGPGTRLTVT.

As DNA, the CDR3 is TGCGCCAGCAGCTTGGCGGGTAGCGGGAGTACAGATACGCAGTATTTT. This encodes CASSLAGSGSTDTQYF. The chain links TRBV5-1 to TRBJ2-3; the match to TRBD2 covers 9 bases. The CDR3 length is 16 residues. V shed 0 bases, J shed 3 bases, and the junction held 5 bases outside the gene matches. Germline V gene sequence: CDR1 SGHRS, CDR2 YFSETQ.

This rearrangement joins TRBV27 to TRBJ2-1, with TRBD1 matching over 8 bases. CDR3 length: 16 amino acids. Germline CDR1 is MNHEY and CDR2 is SMNVEV (reference sequence). After removal of 5 bases from V and 8 bases from J, the junction contained 14 bases not matched to a gene. The CDR3, as DNA: TGTGCCAGCAGTCCCGCAGGAGCGGACAGGGACTATGAGCAGTTCTTC. This sequence encodes CASSPAGADRDYEQFF.

The gene calls are TRBV6-1 and TRBJ1-5, with TRBD1 identical over 8 bases. Germline V CDR1 and CDR2: MNHNS, SASEGT. J was trimmed by 7 bases and V by 7 bases; bases with no gene match: 12. This CDR3 region has 15 residues. CDR3 protein: CASNTDRAYGQPQHF. CDR3 nucleotides: TGTGCCAGCAATACGGACAGGGCCTACGGGCAGCCCCAGCATTTT.

V gene TRBV7-8 combines with J gene TRBJ2-7, with D hard to call. V was clipped by 2 bases and J by 6 bases, with 17 bases between them. CDR1 SGHVS and CDR2 FQNEAQ come from the germline V gene. The CDR3 extends over 15 amino acids. The DNA for the CDR3 is TGTGCCAGCAGCTTATTCGACACCTCGCCCATCGAGCAGTACTTC. This codes for CASSLFDTSPIEQYF.

The CDR3 protein is CASSLDGKDTQYF. CDR3 in DNA: TGCGCCAGCAGCTTGGATGGGAAAGATACGCAGTATTTT. This chain connects TRBV5-1 to TRBJ2-3, with unresolved D. CDR1 SGHRS and CDR2 YFSETQ come from the germline V gene. CDR3 size: 13 residues. Trimming left V 0 bases short and J 5 bases short, with 7 bases between.

The V gene is TRBV18, the J gene TRBJ2-1; D is unclear. The CDR3 is 15 residues long. Trimming removed 6 bases from V and 3 bases from J, with 15 bases in between. Germline CDR1 and CDR2: KGHSH and LQKENI. The chain's CDR3 is CASSLVKGIYNEQFF. For the CDR3, the DNA is TGTGCCAGCTCCCTGGTTAAGGGTATCTACAATGAGCAGTTCTTC.

This clone has a single count. This chain uses TRBV6-4 with TRBJ2-7, with D possibly TRBD1 on 6 matching bases. V was trimmed by 5 bases and J by 3 bases, leaving 17 bases between them. This CDR3 contains 15 residues. CDR1 and CDR2 from the germline V gene are MRHNA and SNTAGT. Here the CDR3 reads CASSYARGSGYEQYF. The CDR3 region has the DNA TGTGCCAGCAGTTACGCCAGGGGTTCGGGCTACGAGCAGTACTTC.

V is TRBV6-6 and J is TRBJ2-2; D may be TRBD1 (5 bases). The V end lost 6 bases, the J end lost 1 base, and 9 bases lay between the germline ends. Per germline, CDR1 MNHNY and CDR2 SVGAGI (reference sequence). This CDR3 is 14 amino acids long. Here the CDR3 reads CASRPRENTGELFF. CDR3 nucleotides: TGTGCCAGCAGACCCAGGGAGAACACCGGGGAGCTGTTTTTT.

The rearrangement uses TRBV15 and TRBJ1-2; D is ambiguous. There are 13 residues in the CDR3. Trimming cost V 0 bases and J 4 bases, with 6 bases left between them. The germline CDR1 and CDR2 sequences are LNHNV and YYDKDF (reference sequence). CDR3 DNA: TGTGCCACCAGCAGAGATAAAGGCTATGGCTACACCTTC. Translating gives CATSRDKGYGYTF. Looking up the rest from reference TRBV15 and TRBJ1-2 gives the full variable domain: DAMVIQNPRYQVTQFGKPVTLSCSQTLNHNVMYWYQQKSSQAPKLLFHYYDKDFNNEADTPDNFQSRRPNTSFCFLDIRSPGLGDTAMYLCATSRDKGYGYTFGSGTRLTVV.